A selection of T cell receptor beta chains follows, all from one sample in a study of early T cells in non-severe SARS-CoV-2 infection. TCRdb redid the calling of the 5' RACE reads with MiXCR, one entry per CDR3 protein. The table records about 32,000 distinct CDR3 sequences, 5% to 5.5% of them present only once. Sequencing input: whole blood. These receptors were taken from an adult who was a healthcare worker with PCR-confirmed SARS-CoV-2 infection or an uninfected control (not recorded which). Both conserved end residues are part of each CDR3. A D gene is named only where the DNA matches it firmly. Where a row states a size, it is once, few, many or the class of an expanded clone; other rows omit it.

j_call d_call v_call clone_size cdr3_nt cdr3_aa
TRBJ2-1 NA TRBV23-1 many TGCGCCAGCTCAAACAGGGTCGGTGAGCAGTTCTTC CASSNRVGEQFF
TRBJ1-4 NA TRBV5-6 NA TGTGCCAGCAGCCGGGGACACTTGTTTGCAACTAATGAAAAACTGTTTTTT CASSRGHLFATNEKLFF
TRBJ2-3 TRBD1 TRBV11-2 many TGTGCCAGCAGCACCAGGACAGGGCACACAGATACGCAGTATTTT CASSTRTGHTDTQYF
TRBJ1-1 TRBD1 TRBV20-1 many TGCAGTGCAGGGGACAGTTCGTCGAACACTGAAGCTTTCTTT CSAGDSSSNTEAFF
TRBJ2-7 TRBD2 TRBV29-1 NA TGCAGCGTGGGGAATAGCGGGACCTACGAGCAGTACTTC CSVGNSGTYEQYF
TRBJ1-1 NA TRBV5-8 few TGTGCCAGCAGCAGACTTACAGGGAGGAGGAACACTGAAGCTTTCTTT CASSRLTGRRNTEAFF
TRBJ1-1 TRBD1 TRBV18 few TGTGCCAGCTCACTTTATTCCGGACAGGGATTCTCGCAAGAAGCTTTCTTT CASSLYSGQGFSQEAFF
TRBJ2-6 NA TRBV7-9 many TGTGCCAGCAGCCTGCGTGATCCTGGGGCCAACGTCCTGACTTTC CASSLRDPGANVLTF
TRBJ1-2 NA TRBV11-1 many TGTGCCAGCAGTTCCCGAGACGGGAGCGGCTACACCTTC CASSSRDGSGYTF
TRBJ2-5 TRBD2 TRBV7-6 few TGTGCCAGCAGGAGGGGAACTAGCGGAGGACAAGAGACCCAGTACTTC CASRRGTSGGQETQYF
TRBJ1-4 TRBD1 TRBV3-1 many TGTGCCAGCAGCCAAGGGGGACAGGGGAAGACTAATGAAAAACTGTTTTTT CASSQGGQGKTNEKLFF
TRBJ2-1 NA TRBV4-3 few TGCGCCAGCAGCCAAGATCGAGCAGGGAGCTCCTACAATGAGCAGTTCTTC CASSQDRAGSSYNEQFF
TRBJ1-1 NA TRBV7-2 NA TGTGCCAGCAGCACCACGGCTATGAACACTGAAGCTTTCTTT CASSTTAMNTEAFF
TRBJ2-7 TRBD2 TRBV2 few TGTGCCAGCAGCGACCGGACTAGCGCATTCTCCTACGAGCAGTACTTC CASSDRTSAFSYEQYF
TRBJ2-2 NA TRBV7-8 NA TGTGCCAGCAGCACCCGACAGGGCGGCGGGAGGCGAAAGGACACCGGGGAGCTGTTTTTT CASSTRQGGGRRKDTGELFF
TRBJ2-7 TRBD1 TRBV7-2 few TGTGCCAGCAGCTTCGGCCAGGGGGCGATCGAGCAGTACTTC CASSFGQGAIEQYF
TRBJ2-6 NA TRBV11-3 many TGTGCCAGCAGCTTAGGGACGAGTAGTTCTGGGGCCAACGTCCTGACTTTC CASSLGTSSSGANVLTF
TRBJ2-2 TRBD2 TRBV9 few TGTGCCAGCGGGCTAGCGGCTAACACCGGGGAGCTGTTTTTT CASGLAANTGELFF
TRBJ2-1 TRBD2 TRBV12-3/TRBV12-4 few TGTGCCAGCAGTGGCTCCGGGACTAGCGGGAGTAGGGCCTACAATGAGCAGTTCTTC CASSGSGTSGSRAYNEQFF
TRBJ2-1 TRBD2 TRBV12-3/TRBV12-4 many TGTGCCAGCAGTTATGGGGAGGGCAATGAGCAGTTCTTC CASSYGEGNEQFF
TRBJ2-7 TRBD2 TRBV27 many TGTGCCAGCAGGAGACTAGCGGCGAGCTCCTACGAGCAGTACTTC CASRRLAASSYEQYF
TRBJ2-2 NA TRBV5-1 NA TGCGCCAGCAGCTTGGCCGCACCGGGCACCGGGGAGCTGTTTTTT CASSLAAPGTGELFF
TRBJ2-3 NA TRBV7-3 NA TGTGCCAGCAGCTTAACGGGCCCCCCGGGCACAGATACGCAGTATTTT CASSLTGPPGTDTQYF
TRBJ1-2 NA TRBV6-5 NA TGTGCCAGCAGACCTACAGAAGCTAACTATGGCTACACCTTC CASRPTEANYGYTF
TRBJ2-2 NA TRBV9 NA TGTGCCAGCAGCGCTGGACACTTCACCGGGGAGCTGTTTTTT CASSAGHFTGELFF
TRBJ2-1 TRBD1 TRBV20-1 many TGCAGTGCCATAGATCCGGGGACAGGGGCCTATGAGCAGTTCTTC CSAIDPGTGAYEQFF
TRBJ2-2 NA TRBV28 few TGTGCCAGCAGTCCACTACCAAACACCGGGGAGCTGTTTTTT CASSPLPNTGELFF
TRBJ1-2 NA TRBV29-1 few TGCAGCGTCGGGGGCGATGGCTACACCTTC CSVGGDGYTF
TRBJ1-2 TRBD1 TRBV28 many TGTGCCAGCAGAAACGGACAGGGCCAGTGGTACACCTTC CASRNGQGQWYTF
TRBJ2-1 NA TRBV11-2 many TGTGCCAGCAGCTTAGGACCCACCTTAGAGCAGTTCTTC CASSLGPTLEQFF
TRBJ2-1 NA TRBV7-3 NA TGTGCCAGCAGCTTACAAGCATCTCCCTACAATGAGCAGTTCTTC CASSLQASPYNEQFF
TRBJ1-3 TRBD1 TRBV10-2 NA TGCGCCAGCAGTGGGACAGGGAGAGGAAACACCATATATTTT CASSGTGRGNTIYF
TRBJ2-1 TRBD2 TRBV6-1 many TGTGCCAGCAGTTCACGTAAAGCGGGAACGTACAATGAGCAGTTCTTC CASSSRKAGTYNEQFF
TRBJ2-3 NA TRBV2 many TGTGCCAGCTTCCTCAGTGGAGATACGCAGTATTTT CASFLSGDTQYF
TRBJ1-2 NA TRBV21-1 many TGTGCCAGCAGCAAAACGGGAAGGGGCAAAATGGATGGCTACACCTTC CASSKTGRGKMDGYTF
TRBJ2-1 NA TRBV11-2 many TGTGCCAGCAGCTTAATCGGTACGAGAGTCTCCTACAATGAGCAGTTCTTC CASSLIGTRVSYNEQFF
TRBJ1-5 NA TRBV4-3 many TGCGCCAGCAGCAAAACGGCGTGGAACGATCAGCCCCAGCATTTT CASSKTAWNDQPQHF
TRBJ2-3 TRBD2 TRBV11-2 NA TGTGCCAGCAGGGGACTAGCGGGGACAGATACGCAGTATTTT CASRGLAGTDTQYF
TRBJ2-7 TRBD1 TRBV10-3 many TGTGCCACCGGAGGGACAGGGACGTGGGAGCAGTACTTC CATGGTGTWEQYF
TRBJ1-1 NA TRBV12-3/TRBV12-4 NA TGTGCCAGCATCCTGGGGGGGGCCCTTGAAGCTTTCTTT CASILGGALEAFF
TRBJ1-1 NA TRBV11-3 many TGTGCCAGCAGCTTGATCAGGGGTTTGGGCACTGAAGCTTTCTTT CASSLIRGLGTEAFF
TRBJ2-7 NA TRBV20-1 NA TGCAGTGCTAGAGATCCTCGTGTCTCCTACGAGCAGTACTTC CSARDPRVSYEQYF
TRBJ2-1 TRBD1 TRBV12-5 few TGTGCTAGTGGATCTGGGACAGGGGTCTTGGATGAGCAGTTCTTC CASGSGTGVLDEQFF
TRBJ2-1 NA TRBV7-3 medium-sized TGTGCCAGCAGCTTCGCTGGTAATGAGCAGTTCTTC CASSFAGNEQFF
TRBJ2-1 NA TRBV7-3 few TGTGCCAGCAGCTCCCCCCCAGCGAATGAGCAGTTCTTC CASSSPPANEQFF
TRBJ2-7 NA TRBV6-2/TRBV6-3 NA TGTGCCAGCAGCGCCCAGGGGACTTCACTCTACGAGCAGTACTTC CASSAQGTSLYEQYF
TRBJ1-3 NA TRBV4-3 many TGCGCCAGCAGCCAAGATTTCGCAGGGGTATCTGGAAACACCATATATTTT CASSQDFAGVSGNTIYF
TRBJ1-5 NA TRBV18 NA TGTGCCAGCTCACAGGGTGGAGATCAGCCCCAGCATTTT CASSQGGDQPQHF
TRBJ2-4 NA TRBV20-1 few TGCAGTGCCCCGACAGCGTTCCAAAACATTCAGTACTTC CSAPTAFQNIQYF
TRBJ1-1 NA TRBV7-9 medium-sized TGTGCCAGCAGGCAGGACACACTTGAAGCTTTCTTT CASRQDTLEAFF
TRBJ2-1 TRBD2 TRBV11-2 many TGTGCCAGCAGCAAAATAGCGGGGGCTTACAATGAGCAGTTCTTC CASSKIAGAYNEQFF
TRBJ2-1 TRBD2 TRBV6-1 many TGTGCCAGCACCGGGACTAGCGGGATAAATGAGCAGTTCTTC CASTGTSGINEQFF
TRBJ2-2 NA TRBV11-2 NA TGTGCCAGCAGCTACAGGAGATCGAACACCGGGGAGCTGTTTTTT CASSYRRSNTGELFF
TRBJ2-4 NA TRBV13 many TGTGCCAGCAGTACCGGGACACCTAGCAAGTACTTC CASSTGTPSKYF